This T cell receptor (beta chain) derives from a study of T cell responses to AZD1222 COVID-19 vaccine. Some clones are missing from TCRdb's copy, which holds only in-frame ones; the method was immunoSEQ multiplex PCR. The sample lists roughly 200,000 clones, roughly nine tenths seen once, with around 3% in the top ten. This clone occurred once. V shed 4 bases and J shed 2 bases, with 3 bases lying between them. CDR1 MGHDK and CDR2 SYGVNS come from the germline V gene. CDR3 length equals 11 residues. The sample in question was peripheral blood, obtained 28 days after the second AZD1222 dose. V is TRBV25-1 and J is TRBJ2-7, with D unclear. The clonotype originates from an adult who received the AZD1222 COVID-19 vaccine. CDR3 DNA: TGTGCCAGCAGTGGTCCCTACGAGCAGTACTTC. It is translated as CASSGPYEQYF.